This entry is about one T cell receptor (beta chain). Original data processing: Amplification from reference gene primers served as the basis for estimated nucleated cell counts. Using immunoSEQ multiplex PCR, the repertoire was profiled, and TCRdb retains in-frame clones only, with some absent. The D gene and trimming were derived from the DNA, and the V and J assignments and clone size from that table. The table shows 130,000 or so clones, with 80% to 85% occurring only once. These data originate in a study of blood T cell repertoires in COVID-19. Turning to the study itself: Samples representing acute and convalescent COVID-19 were sourced from the United States, Italy and Spain. Sources were T cells, B-cell-depleted T cells, or PBMCs; the material itself was cDNA or gDNA.

V lost 0 bases and J 5 bases, leaving 14 bases between the germline ends. This CDR3 contains 14 residues. Germline values: CDR1 GTSNPN, CDR2 SVGIG (reference sequence). The chain links TRBV30 to TRBJ2-7; TRBD1 is a possible D gene (5 bases). This clonotype was sampled from a man aged 55 to 70 with acute or convalescent COVID-19. The sequenced material came from peripheral blood. The CDR3 protein is CAWSVLTGRHEQYF. DNA for the CDR3: TGTGCCTGGAGTGTACTAACAGGTAGACACGAGCAGTACTTC. The full variable domain, rest sourced from reference TRBV30 and TRBJ2-7, is SQTIHQWPATLVQPVGSPLSLECTVEGTSNPNLYWYRQAAGRGLQLLFYSVGIGQISSEVPQNLSASRPQDRQFILSSKKLLLSDSGFYLCAWSVLTGRHEQYFGPGTRLTVT.